The TCR beta chain under discussion was sequenced for a study of blood T cells in healthy people across ages. This clonotype was seen repeatedly, ten times or more. Primed by a sample-barcoded 5' primer and a J-beta primer mix, a second PCR proceeded for about 7 to 11 cycles. TCRdb ran MiXCR on the 5' RACE reads and lists one entry per CDR3 protein. The sample has hundreds of thousands of distinct CDR3 sequences, 21% seen once; the top ten hold roughly 3.7%. The receptor was derived from a man in his 70s in good health. The material sequenced was blood.

CDR3 residues: CASSTKFADTQYF. CDR3 coding DNA: TGTGCCAGCAGCACAAAATTTGCAGATACGCAGTATTTT. V and J are TRBV7-2 and TRBJ2-3; D gene unclear. Looked up from germline, CDR1 is SGHTA and CDR2 is FQGNSA. This CDR3 comprises 13 residues. V lost 5 bases and J 4 bases, leaving 10 bases between the germline ends. Full variable domain (outside the CDR3, taken from reference TRBV7-2 and TRBJ2-3): GAGVSQSPSNKVTEKGKDVELRCDPISGHTALYWYRQSLGQGLEFLIYFQGNSAPDKSGLPSDRFSAERTGGSVSTLTIQRTQQEDSAVYLCASSTKFADTQYFGPGTRLTVL.